Reported below is one T cell receptor (beta chain). Its target is not known. This CDR3 spans 13 amino acids. Trimming at V came to 0 bases and at J to 7 bases, leaving 2 bases not matched to a gene. CDR1 is SGHDT, CDR2 YYEEEE, per germline. These data originate in a study of OX40 agonist ivuxolimab in advanced cancers. Study observations and caveats: On average, CD8+ T cells had more expanded clones than CD4+.

Clones were sequenced by immunoSEQ multiplex PCR, and TCRdb holds only the in-frame ones, with some missing. The table has some 50,000 clones, 65% to 85% seen once. The V call is TRBV5-6, the J call TRBJ1-2; 8 bases map to TRBD1. The clonotype comes from an adult with an advanced solid tumor such as melanoma, head and neck, liver or kidney cancer. The starting material was CD4+ or CD8+ T cells sorted from blood, obtained in a trial of the OX40 agonist ivuxolimab. The CDR3 DNA follows: TGTGCCAGCAGCTTGGTAGACAGGGGTGGCTACACCTTC. Translation: CASSLVDRGGYTF. The full variable domain, rest sourced from reference TRBV5-6 and TRBJ1-2, is DAGVTQSPTHLIKTRGQQVTLRCSPKSGHDTVSWYQQALGQGPQFIFQYYEEEERQRGNFPDRFSGHQFPNYSSELNVNALLLGDSALYLCASSLVDRGGYTFGSGTRLTVV.